This T cell receptor beta chain was observed in a study of OX40 agonist ivuxolimab in advanced cancers. Study observations and caveats: On average, CD8+ T cells showed a greater number of expanded clones than CD4+. The 0.1-3.0 mg/kg partial responders had among the lowest clonal expansion. The CD4+ and CD8+ T cells in the blood had expanded clonally by week 6 at 0.1 to 3.0 mg/kg.

Produced via immunoSEQ multiplex PCR; TCRdb's table is partial and in-frame only. The table has 90,000 or so clones, 91% seen once; the top ten hold approximately 0.78%. With autoimmune disease history or systemic immunosuppression, patients were excluded. The V segment lost 6 bases and the J segment 1 base; nucleotides outside the gene matches: 6. The length of the CDR3 is 15 residues. CDR1 is MNHEY and CDR2 is SMNVEV in the germline V gene (reference sequence). Of note for this clone: Its target is not known.

This material consisted of CD4+ or CD8+ T cells sorted from blood, taken in a trial of the OX40 agonist ivuxolimab. The chain carries TRBV27 and TRBJ2-1, with 7 bases lining up with TRBD1. This TCR was recovered from an adult with an advanced solid tumor such as melanoma, head and neck, liver or kidney cancer. The CDR3 here is CASSLTGISYNEQFF. DNA for the CDR3: TGTGCCAGCAGCCTGACAGGGATTTCCTACAATGAGCAGTTCTTC.